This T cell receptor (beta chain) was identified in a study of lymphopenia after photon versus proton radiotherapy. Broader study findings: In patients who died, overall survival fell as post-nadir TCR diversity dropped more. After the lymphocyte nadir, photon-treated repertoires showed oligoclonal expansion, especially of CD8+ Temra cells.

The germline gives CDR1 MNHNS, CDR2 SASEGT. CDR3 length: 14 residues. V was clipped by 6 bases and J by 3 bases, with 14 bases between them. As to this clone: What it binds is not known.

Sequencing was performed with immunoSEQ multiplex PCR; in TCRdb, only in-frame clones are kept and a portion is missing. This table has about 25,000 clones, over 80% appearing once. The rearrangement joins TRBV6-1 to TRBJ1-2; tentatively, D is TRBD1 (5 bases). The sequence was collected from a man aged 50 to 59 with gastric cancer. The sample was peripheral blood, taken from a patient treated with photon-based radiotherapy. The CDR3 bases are TGTGCCAGCAGAGTCCCCGGGACGGACTATGGCTACACCTTC. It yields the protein CASRVPGTDYGYTF.